This TCR beta chain was retrieved from a study of blood T cell repertoires in COVID-19 (dated by TCRdb to between 2020 and 2021). The study in broad terms: Samples from collaborators originated in the United States, Italy and Spain and spanned both the acute and convalescent phases of COVID-19. The repertoires were released in a freely available public database intended as a resource for research on the immune response to SARS-CoV-2. HLA class I and class II types, where available, came from metadata supplied by the sample provider rather than from assay-based typing. The dataset comprised deeply sampled blood TCRbeta repertoires from subjects exposed to, actively infected with, or recovered from COVID-19. The prospective study material was composed of cDNA or gDNA derived from T cells, B-cell-depleted T cells, or PBMCs. The samples were drawn from two sources: the first 160 participants of the ongoing ImmuneRACE study, and fewer than 1,500 subjects contributed by 6 global collaborators. Nearly every sample came with metadata listing a de-identified subject ID, COVID-19 status, age in years and sex. Beyond this particular receptor, the publication reports: How much clinical and demographic metadata was included differed by source and by participant, and the metadata was provided uncurated.

Sequences SEHNR (CDR1) and FQNEAQ (CDR2) are obtained from the germline V gene (reference sequence). The germline V end is reduced by 6 bases and the J end by 3 bases; junction bases left unmatched: 5. The CDR3 holds 15 amino acids from the cysteine to the phenylalanine. This entry keeps only the CDR3 DNA: 45 bases, framed from base 1. TCRbeta CDR3 regions were amplified from genomic DNA by means of the immunoSEQ Assay, a bias-controlled multiplex PCR. Per the authors' processing: Nucleated cell counts per sample were estimated from amplification of reference gene primers within the assay. To quantify the absolute abundance of each unique TCRbeta CDR3 rearrangement, sequence reads were collapsed and filtered. For each sample, productive Simpson clonality was calculated as the square root of Simpson's diversity index over productive rearrangements. This immuneACCESS table, as held by TCRdb, lists in-frame sequences with V and J called but not all clones. Of the missing ones, under half trace to an unresolved V gene in checked studies; the others have no known cause. V and J calls and clone size are copied from that table; D and trimming were computed from the DNA. This sample holds a few hundred thousand clones; approximately 82% were observed only once. The biggest ten clones account for approximately 1.8% of the sample.

In the case of this clone: This clone's antigen is unknown. Per-base quality was not reported, and no clone a single base away is much larger than it. The sample holds other DNA sequences that translate to the same CDR3.

A second Seattle source provided samples from volunteer blood donors who had recovered from COVID-19. The collaborating institutions used their own protocols to collect whole blood in K2EDTA tubes. For TCRbeta analysis, collaborators shipped samples in one of three forms: frozen whole blood, isolated PBMCs, or DNA extracted from either of those sample types. The rearranged segments are TRBV7-9 and TRBJ2-3; the junction holds 11 bases that match TRBD2. This receptor was taken from a man aged 25 to 45 who had recovered from COVID-19. The sample comprised peripheral blood. The nucleotide sequence is given as TGTGCCAGCAGTCTCGCTAGCGGGGGGACAGATACGCAGTATTTT. This yields the protein CASSLASGGTDTQYF. Beyond the CDR3, the reference TRBV7-9 and TRBJ2-3 genes provide the residues; the full variable domain reads: DTGVSQNPRHKITKRGQNVTFRCDPISEHNRLYWYRQTLGQGPEFLTYFQNEAQLEKSRLLSDRFSAERPKGSFSTLEIQRTEQGDSAMYLCASSLASGGTDTQYFGPGTRLTVL.